The present entry profiles one T cell receptor (beta chain) with its context. The germline V and J ends were trimmed by 4 bases and 0 bases, with 6 bases remaining between them. The CDR3 contains 14 residues. CDR1 LNHNV and CDR2 YYDKDF come from the germline V gene (reference sequence). Individuals aged roughly 18 to 95 years were recruited from around 22 US areas. Within 2 weeks before study entry, exposed participants met a COVID-19 case. Under the authors' procedure: Nucleated cell counts were estimated from reference gene primer amplification. Repertoires were generated with immunoSEQ multiplex PCR, while TCRdb's copy carries only in-frame clones and drops some. V and J calls and clone size are those listed in that table; D and trimming were worked out from the DNA. The sample gives approximately 400,000 clones, roughly nine tenths of which show up once; just over 0.85% is in the top ten. The data belong to a study of blood T cell repertoires in COVID-19. About the study: PBMCs, B-cell-depleted T cells, or T cells were the source of the cDNA or gDNA that made up the material.

The genes are TRBV15 and TRBJ1-4; D gene unclear. This clonotype was obtained from a woman in her thirties or forties who had been exposed to COVID-19. Source material: PBMCs or T cells enriched from blood (not recorded which). In DNA form, the CDR3 reads TGTGCCACCAGCACGTTTGCAACTAATGAAAAACTGTTTTTT. It codes for CATSTFATNEKLFF.